This T cell receptor beta chain comes out of a study of blood T cell repertoires in COVID-19. Across the study: Nucleic acid was either cDNA or gDNA, and it came from T cells, B-cell-depleted T cells, or PBMCs.

The CDR3 runs 16 residues. Germline CDR1 SGHNT, CDR2 YENEEA. V was clipped by 5 bases and J by 3 bases; unmatched bases: 10. Those enrolled, adults aged roughly 18 to 95 years, came from around 24 US areas. In the 2 weeks before study entry, exposed participants met a COVID-19 case, which was PCR-confirmed or clinician-diagnosed. The authors' processing: Using reference gene primer amplification, nucleated cell counts were estimated. Measured with immunoSEQ multiplex PCR; TCRdb has only the in-frame clones, and not every one. Clone size and the V and J calls come from that table; the DNA yielded D and trimming. The data contain approximately 220,000 clones, 80% to 90% of them singletons.

The clonotype originates from a middle-aged woman who had been exposed to COVID-19. J is TRBJ2-3 and V is TRBV11-3; 8 bases align to TRBD1. The specimen sequenced was PBMCs or T cells enriched from blood (not recorded which). The CDR3, as DNA: TGTGCCAGCAGCCCCAAACAGGGGGTAGGGACAGATACGCAGTATTTT. It yields the protein CASSPKQGVGTDTQYF.